The source of this T cell receptor beta chain is a study of T cells in narcolepsy. Study at large: Donors had narcolepsy type 1 or type 2, or were healthy controls. Study findings and constraints: No autoreactive T cell clone sequences appeared in some memory CD4+ repertoires. Autoreactive HCRT-specific and TRIB2-specific clonotypes were marked in same-patient CSF-versus-blood CD4+ comparisons. Reportedly, autoreactive clonotypes were serially detected in patients' blood but not controls'.

Germline V CDR1 and CDR2: ENHRY, SYGVKD. Unmatched junction bases numbered 6, after V lost 8 bases and J lost 2 bases. The CDR3 contains 13 residues. Generated by immunoSEQ multiplex PCR, the TCRdb table keeps only in-frame clones and is missing some. The sample holds about 27,000 clones; about four fifths are singletons and the top ten take 3% to 4%. As concerns this clone: Antigen specificity is unknown.

The V and J genes are TRBV10-3 and TRBJ2-7; 7 bases match TRBD1. The source of this sequence is a human donor with narcolepsy. Material: CD45RA- memory CD4+ T cells from PBMCs. This CDR3 reads CAIEGRGTYEQYF. The CDR3 DNA reads TGTGCCATCGAGGGCAGGGGGACCTACGAGCAGTACTTC.